This TCR beta chain was found in a study of T cells in Graves' hyperthyroidism and ophthalmopathy. The wider study: The initial diagnosis was the point when peripheral blood was collected, ahead of any treatment.

A remark on this clonotype: Its antigen is as yet unknown.

The PBMCs studied were ones that came from 8.5 to 10 ml fresh peripheral blood. Study conclusions and caveats: Before onset, by a median of about seven months, the model predicted ophthalmopathy.

The CDR3 runs to 14 residues. The germline gives CDR1 LGHNA, CDR2 YSLEER. V dropped 4 bases and J dropped 7 bases, with 13 bases sitting between them. Researchers took RNA transcripts and amplified the TCR beta CDR3 regions from them. First-round RT-PCR targeting the TCR CDR3 was performed with the HTBI primer set. One entry per CDR3 protein, called by TCRdb with MiXCR from the multiplex PCR reads. This sample has more than 500,000 distinct CDR3 sequences, with around 15% found just once. The gene calls are TRBV4-3 and TRBJ1-4; D possibly corresponds to TRBD1 (6 bases). The source material was blood. The receptor was derived from a woman between 25 and 40 years old with Graves' ophthalmopathy. The CDR3 loop reads CASSPDSRGEKLFF. The CDR3, as DNA: TGCGCCAGCAGCCCGGACAGCAGAGGTGAAAAACTGTTTTTT.